This T cell receptor (beta chain) was sequenced in a study of blood T cell repertoires in COVID-19. The CDR3 consists of 13 residues. Trimming took 2 bases from V and 16 from J; bases not matched to a gene: 8. The protocol was immunoSEQ multiplex PCR, while the TCRdb copy is restricted to in-frame clones and leaves out a portion. The sample has about 200,000 clones; about 85% are singletons. The chain recombines TRBV12-3 or TRBV12-4 with TRBJ2-4; 10 nucleotides align to TRBD1. The sequencing input was peripheral blood. The sequence derives from a human donor in a cohort sampled during active COVID-19. CDR3 nucleotides: TGTGCCAGCAGTTTAACCGAGGACAGGGGGACCTACTTC. This encodes CASSLTEDRGTYF.